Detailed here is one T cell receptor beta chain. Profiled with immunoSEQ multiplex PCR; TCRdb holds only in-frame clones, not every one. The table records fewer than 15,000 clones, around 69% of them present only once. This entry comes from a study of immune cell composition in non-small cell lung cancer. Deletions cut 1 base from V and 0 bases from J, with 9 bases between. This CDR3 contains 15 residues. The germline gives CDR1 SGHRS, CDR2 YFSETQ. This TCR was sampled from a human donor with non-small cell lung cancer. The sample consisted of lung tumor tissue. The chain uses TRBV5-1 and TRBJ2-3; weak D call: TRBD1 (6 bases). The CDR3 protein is CASSLQGQSTDTQYF. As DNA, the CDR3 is TGCGCCAGCAGCTTGCAGGGGCAGAGCACAGATACGCAGTATTTT.